This passage covers 28 T cell receptor beta chains from one sample sequenced in a study of tumor-infiltrating lymphocytes in primary liver carcinoma. Unsorted whole blood served as the source of blood RNA, and germline DNA was extracted as well. Total RNA amounting to roughly 450 ng was the source from which TCR beta cDNA was made with a constant-region primer. The TCR beta library was amplified through three nested multiplex PCR rounds in a modified ARM-PCR procedure. PCR rounds one and two used TRBV1-TRBV30 forward primers with a C-beta reverse primer for around 11 cycles each. TCRdb recomputed calls from the multiplex PCR reads with MiXCR, one row per CDR3 protein. Of approximately 310,000 distinct CDR3 sequences detected, 50% to 70% appear once; the ten largest clones hold more than 8.5%. The sequenced sample was peripheral blood. The source of these receptors is a middle-aged man with primary liver carcinoma and hepatitis B virus infection.

The V gene is TRBV7-9, the J gene TRBJ1-2; D is unclear. Trimming pared 1 base from V and 3 bases from J, leaving 12 bases between. CDR1 SEHNR and CDR2 FQNEAQ come from the germline V gene (reference sequence). The CDR3 length is 15 residues. The CDR3 bases are TGTGCCAGCAGCTTAGTGGTGGTCTCGGACTATGGCTACACCTTC. Its protein product is CASSLVVVSDYGYTF.

With respect to this clonotype: One base away lies a much larger clone, so this may be a sequencing read error. The chain is built from TRBV6-5 and TRBJ1-5; the D is unclear. There are 15 residues in the CDR3. Trimming cost V 5 bases and J 7 bases, with 18 bases left between them. CDR1 and CDR2 (germline): MNHEY, SVGAGI. DNA of the CDR3: TGTGCCAGCAGTCCTTCGAATCCAGCCGACCAGCCCCAGCATTTT. Its protein product is CASSPSNPADQPQHF.

Turning to this clonotype: A much bigger clone sits one base away, suggesting this may be a read error. The V call is TRBV6-6, the J call TRBJ2-5, with 8 bases identical to TRBD2. The germline CDR1 and CDR2 sequences are MNHNY and SVGAGI (reference sequence). The length of the CDR3 is 14 residues. CDR3 region: CANSLPGGEETQYF. The CDR3 DNA is TGTGCCAACAGTCTGCCGGGGGGGGAAGAGACCCAGTACTTC.

This clonotype was observed a handful of times. This chain connects TRBV5-6 to TRBJ2-3, with TRBD2 matching 7 bases. This CDR3 is built from 16 residues. Germline V CDR1 and CDR2: SGHDT, YYEEEE. Trimming took 5 bases from V and 0 from J; bases not matched to a gene: 9. The DNA of the CDR3 is TGTGCCAGCAGATGGGCGACTAGCCCTAGCACAGATACGCAGTATTTT. It encodes CASRWATSPSTDTQYF.

V is TRBV4-1 and J is TRBJ2-1; D gene unclear. This CDR3 has 15 residues. Germline V gives CDR1 MGHRA, CDR2 YSYEKL. Trimming removed 0 bases at V and 5 bases at J, with 11 bases between. CDR3 in amino acids: CASSQDSPVNNEQFF. In DNA form, the CDR3 reads TGCGCCAGCAGCCAAGACAGTCCAGTGAACAATGAGCAGTTCTTC.

This clonotype was observed once. The gene calls are TRBV10-3 and TRBJ2-3; 14 bases match TRBD2. Germline V gives CDR1 ENHRY, CDR2 SYGVKD. This CDR3 is 18 amino acids long. V lost 4 bases and J lost 4; bases outside the gene matches: 10. The CDR3 coding sequence is TGTGCCATCAGTGGGGGACTAGCGGGGGCCTCTAGCTCAGATACGCAGTATTTT. This gives the protein CAISGGLAGASSSDTQYF.

Comment on this clonotype: Compared with germline, one end of the junction differs, possibly owing to a read error. This chain uses TRBV29-1 with TRBJ2-1; 8 nucleotides line up with TRBD2. The CDR3 consists of 14 residues. In germline, CDR1 is SQVTM, CDR2 ANQGSEA. CDR3 nucleotides: TGCAGAGTTGCAGGGACTAGCTCCTACAATGAGCAGTTCTTC. Translation: CRVAGTSSYNEQFF.

About this clonotype: The junction shows a germline mismatch at one end, possibly a read error. This rearrangement joins TRBV4-2 to TRBJ2-1; no reliable D call. This CDR3 comprises 15 residues. CDR1 is LGHNA and CDR2 is YNFKEQ in the germline V gene. CDR3 loop: CASSQDPGPYNEHFF. CDR3 nucleotide sequence: TGCGCCAGCAGCCAAGATCCCGGTCCCTACAATGAGCACTTCTTC.

In the case of this clonotype: It may be a read error: a sequence one base away is much more abundant. V usage is TRBV2 and J usage is TRBJ2-3; 12 bases line up with TRBD2. From germline, CDR1 is SNHLY and CDR2 FYNNEI. The CDR3 runs to 13 residues. The CDR3 DNA sequence: TGTACCAGCCCAGGACTAGCGGGAAATACGCAGTATTTT. Amino acid sequence: CTSPGLAGNTQYF.

This clonotype has ten or more counts. The chain links TRBV6-1 to TRBJ2-1, with D tentatively TRBD1 or TRBD2 (6 bases each). Trimming cost V 2 bases and J 13 bases, with 15 bases left between them. The CDR3 extends over 13 amino acids. CDR1 MNHNS and CDR2 SASEGT come from the germline V gene. The chain's CDR3 is CASSETGRLVQFF. The CDR3 coding sequence is TGTGCCAGCAGTGAAACAGGGAGACTAGTACAGTTCTTC.

Turning to this clonotype: One end of the junction is discordant with germline, which a read error may explain. The chain carries TRBV5-1 and TRBJ1-4, with 11 bases that match TRBD1. The CDR3 is 14 residues long. Germline assignment: CDR1 SGHRS and CDR2 YFSETQ. Here the CDR3 reads CASSRTGGGEILFF. The CDR3 nucleotides read TGCGCCAGCAGCCGGACAGGGGGCGGTGAAATACTGTTTTTT.

This clonotype came up a few times. The chain employs TRBV5-1 and TRBJ2-1, with 8 bases fitting TRBD2. With 0 bases clipped from V and 7 bases from J, the junction kept 6 bases outside the gene matches. Per germline, CDR1 SGHRS and CDR2 YFSETQ. This CDR3 contains 15 residues. The CDR3 sequence: CASSLVTSGPNEQFF. In DNA, the CDR3 is TGCGCCAGCAGCTTGGTAACTAGCGGCCCGAATGAGCAGTTCTTC. Full variable domain (missing parts from reference TRBV5-1 and TRBJ2-1): KAGVTQTPRYLIKTRGQQVTLSCSPISGHRSVSWYQQTPGQGLQFLFEYFSETQRNKGNFPGRFSGRQFSNSRSEMNVSTLELGDSALYLCASSLVTSGPNEQFFGPGTRLTVL.

This chain joins TRBV24-1 and TRBJ2-2, with 8 bases that match TRBD1. Germline assignment: CDR1 KGHDR and CDR2 SFDVKD. The length of the CDR3 is 17 residues. V dropped 4 bases and J dropped 1; count of bases not matched to a gene: 7. CDR3 in DNA: TGTGCCACCAGTGAGCTCGGGACAGGCGAGAACACCGGGGAGCTGTTTTTT. Protein product: CATSELGTGENTGELFF.

This clonotype has only a few counts. A much larger clone differs by one base, so this may be a read error. CDR3 in DNA: TGTGTCAGCACGGGGGAGACCCAGTACTTC. Its translation: CVSTGETQYF. This chain connects TRBV6-5 to TRBJ2-5; tentatively, D is TRBD2 (5 bases). The CDR3 covers 10 residues. Germline V lookup: CDR1 MNHEY, CDR2 SVGAGI.

The chain combines TRBV6-6 with TRBJ1-4; TRBD1 aligns across 7 bases. The CDR3 is made up of 13 amino acids. Germline assignment: CDR1 MNHNY and CDR2 SVGAGI (reference sequence). With 7 bases clipped from V and 8 bases from J, the junction kept 7 bases outside the gene matches. This CDR3 reads CASTGQDKEKLFF. The CDR3 DNA reads TGTGCCAGCACCGGACAGGATAAGGAAAAACTGTTTTTT.

This clonotype was detected many times. This rearrangement joins TRBV29-1 to TRBJ1-1; tentatively, D is TRBD1 (5 bases). CDR3 length: 13 residues. Trimming stripped 7 bases from V and 3 bases from J, with 15 bases between. CDR1 SQVTM and CDR2 ANQGSEA come from the germline V gene. The CDR3 bases are TGCAGCGCCCGAGAGAGGGGCGACACTGAAGCTTTCTTT. Its protein is CSARERGDTEAFF.

This clonotype has a handful of counts. The CDR3 is CASSFAAGQETQYF. The DNA for the CDR3 is TGTGCCAGCAGCTTTGCAGCGGGACAAGAGACCCAGTACTTC. V and J are TRBV5-4 and TRBJ2-5, with TRBD2 matching over 7 bases. V shed 2 bases, J shed 2 bases, and the junction held 3 bases outside the gene matches. Germline CDR1 reads SGHNT; CDR2 reads YYREEE (reference sequence). The CDR3 is made up of 14 amino acids.

The chain uses TRBV6-1 and TRBJ2-2, with TRBD1 identical over 8 bases. Germline CDR1 MNHNS, CDR2 SASEGT. V shed 10 bases, J shed 6 bases, and the junction held 13 bases outside the gene matches. CDR3 length equals 15 residues. The chain's CDR3 is CANGDWTGRPGELFF. The CDR3 region has the DNA TGTGCCAACGGTGATTGGACAGGGAGACCCGGGGAGCTGTTTTTT.

This clonotype was observed a handful of times. The chain has TRBV2 and TRBJ2-1; D gene ambiguous. Trimming took off 5 bases at V and 10 bases at J, with 9 bases between the two ends. CDR1 is SNHLY and CDR2 is FYNNEI in the germline V gene. This CDR3 has 11 residues. In nucleotides, the CDR3 is TGTGCCAGCAGTTCGGCTCGGGAGCAGTTCTTC. Its protein product is CASSSAREQFF.

This clonotype came up many times. The chain recombines TRBV29-1 with TRBJ2-1, with 7 positions matching TRBD2. The V segment lost 7 bases and the J segment 7 bases; nucleotides outside the gene matches: 10. This CDR3 contains 13 residues. Looked up from germline, CDR1 is SQVTM and CDR2 is ANQGSEA. CDR3 sequence: CSAGLGEGNEQFF. CDR3 DNA sequence: TGCAGCGCCGGACTAGGGGAGGGGAATGAGCAGTTCTTC.

The rearrangement links TRBV5-1 to TRBJ1-5; a weak D match, TRBD1 (6 bases). V gave up 4 bases and J gave up 0 bases, with 11 bases separating them. CDR3 length equals 15 residues. Germline V lookup: CDR1 SGHRS, CDR2 YFSETQ. CDR3 nucleotide sequence: TGCGCCAGCAGCGCAGGGGTTAATAGCAATCAGCCCCAGCATTTT. Its translation: CASSAGVNSNQPQHF.

There are many counts of this clonotype. The chain combines TRBV10-3 with TRBJ1-5; 8 bases fit TRBD1. Per germline, CDR1 ENHRY and CDR2 SYGVKD. V was clipped by 2 bases and J by 6 bases; unmatched bases: 3. The CDR3 is made up of 14 amino acids. CDR3: CAISEQGAGQPQHF. CDR3 nucleotide sequence: TGTGCCATCAGTGAGCAGGGGGCGGGTCAGCCCCAGCATTTT.

This clonotype was counted ten times or more. The V gene is TRBV6-1, the J gene TRBJ1-1; D possibly corresponds to TRBD1 (5 bases). There are 15 residues in the CDR3. CDR1 is MNHNS and CDR2 is SASEGT in the germline V gene. Between the trimmed V and J ends, which lost 5 bases and 0 bases, there was a span of 13 bases. The CDR3 loop reads CASSSRDGLNTEAFF. The CDR3 nucleotides read TGTGCCAGCAGTTCCCGGGACGGATTGAACACTGAAGCTTTCTTT.

This clonotype was observed a few times. The chain is built from TRBV7-8 and TRBJ1-2; D perhaps matches TRBD1 (6 bases). Germline-derived CDR1 and CDR2 are SGHVS and FQNEAQ. Trimming stripped 2 bases from V and 2 bases from J, with 12 bases between. The CDR3 covers 15 residues. As DNA, the CDR3 is TGTGCCAGCAGCTTATTGAGGGGGGAAAACTATGGCTACACCTTC. It yields the protein CASSLLRGENYGYTF.

This clonotype has a single count. At one end the junction does not follow the germline gene, possibly because of a read error. The genes are TRBV14 and TRBJ1-2; no clear D. Germline V gives CDR1 SGHDN, CDR2 FVKESK. CDR3 length: 13 amino acids. The CDR3 DNA follows: TGTGCCAGCAACCAAGAATTATTCTATGGCTACACCTTC. This gives the protein CASNQELFYGYTF.

As concerns this clonotype: This CDR3 fails to terminate in the conserved phenylalanine or tryptophan, so it likely reflects a read error. It is unclear where the CDR3 begins or ends on the DNA, so no DNA is shown, and the CDR3 is as TCRdb lists it. The chain recombines TRBV28 with TRBJ2-1; the DNA was not compared with TRBD2, the D call given in the table. The CDR3 is 16 residues long, ends included. Germline V gene data show CDR1 as MDHEN and CDR2 as SYDVKM. The CDR3 loop reads CASSRVGGGRDNEQLL.

As regards this clonotype: The junction and the germline gene differ at one end; a read error may be behind it. The chain links TRBV5-1 to TRBJ1-3; D unclear. The CDR3 is 15 residues long. Germline lookup yields CDR1 SGHRS and CDR2 YFSETQ. This CDR3 is CASSFDGDSGNIIYF. Here the CDR3 DNA reads TGCGCCAGCAGCTTTGACGGAGACTCTGGAAACATCATATATTTT.

Of note for this clonotype: This CDR3 fails to terminate in the conserved phenylalanine or tryptophan, so it likely reflects a read error. The V call is TRBV11-1, the J call TRBJ2-7, with a possible D match to TRBD1 (6 bases). V was pared by 7 bases and J by 4 bases, with 17 bases between. CDR1 and CDR2 from the germline V gene are SGHAT and FQDESV (reference sequence). The CDR3 sequence is 14 residues long. The CDR3 loop is CASTDTGTRYEQYL. CDR3 coding DNA: TGTGCCAGCACCGACACCGGGACAAGGTACGAGCAGTACCTC.